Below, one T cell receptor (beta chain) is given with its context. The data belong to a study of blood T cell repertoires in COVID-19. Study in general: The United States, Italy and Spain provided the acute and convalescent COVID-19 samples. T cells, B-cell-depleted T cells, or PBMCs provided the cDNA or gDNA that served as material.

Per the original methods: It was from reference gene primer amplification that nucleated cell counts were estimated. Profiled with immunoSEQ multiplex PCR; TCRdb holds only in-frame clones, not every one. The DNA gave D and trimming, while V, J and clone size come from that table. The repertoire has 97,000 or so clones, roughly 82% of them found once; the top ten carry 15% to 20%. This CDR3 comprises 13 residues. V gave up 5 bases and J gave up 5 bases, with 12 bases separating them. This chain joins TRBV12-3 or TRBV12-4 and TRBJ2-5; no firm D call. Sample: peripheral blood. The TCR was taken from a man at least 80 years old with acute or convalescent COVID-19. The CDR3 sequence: CASSPFEYETQYF. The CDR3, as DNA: TGTGCCAGCAGTCCGTTTGAGTACGAGACCCAGTACTTC.